These 20 T cell receptor beta chains were all obtained from the same sample, sequenced in a study of blood T cell repertoires in COVID-19. This table comes from immunoSEQ multiplex PCR, and its TCRdb copy is limited to in-frame clones, with some not included. The top ten hold roughly 0.92% of the sample, which has under 300,000 clones, around 90% seen once. Sequencing was performed on peripheral blood. The receptors come from a middle-aged woman who had recovered from COVID-19.

V gene TRBV11-2 combines with J gene TRBJ2-1, with D possibly matching TRBD1 (5 bases). The germline V and J ends were trimmed by 3 bases and 0 bases, with 15 bases remaining between them. Germline-derived CDR1 and CDR2 are SGHAT and FQNNGV. The CDR3 is made up of 17 amino acids. The CDR3 reads CASSLRGATSSYNEQFF. DNA of the CDR3: TGTGCCAGCAGCTTGCGTGGGGCGACGAGCTCCTACAATGAGCAGTTCTTC. The full variable domain, rest sourced from reference TRBV11-2 and TRBJ2-1, is EAGVAQSPRYKIIEKRQSVAFWCNPISGHATLYWYQQILGQGPKLLIQFQNNGVVDDSQLPKDRFSAERLKGVDSTLKIQPAKLEDSAVYLCASSLRGATSSYNEQFFGPGTRLTVL.

The chain combines TRBV3-1 (or the pseudogene TRBV3-2) with TRBJ2-7; the match to TRBD2 covers 7 bases. The CDR3 extends over 14 amino acids. Germline V gene data show CDR1 as LGHDT and CDR2 as YNNKEL (reference sequence). V gave up 1 base and J gave up 4 bases; unmatched junction bases: 4. The CDR3 nucleotides are TGTGCCAGCAGCCAAGGGGAGGGTTGGTACGAGCAGTACTTC. It specifies CASSQGEGWYEQYF.

This clone was counted once. The CDR3 region is CASSDARGPYEQYF. The CDR3 nucleotides are TGTGCCAGCAGTGATGCCAGGGGCCCCTACGAGCAGTACTTC. This chain connects TRBV2 to TRBJ2-7, with D possibly being TRBD1 (6 bases). The CDR3 runs to 14 residues. The V gene's germline CDR1 is SNHLY and CDR2 FYNNEI. V lost 3 bases and J lost 2, with 11 bases in between.

V is TRBV7-9 and J is TRBJ2-5, with a possible D match to TRBD1 (5 bases). The CDR3 runs to 13 residues. The V end lost 3 bases, the J end lost 2 bases, and 7 bases lay between the germline ends. Germline V gene data show CDR1 as SEHNR and CDR2 as FQNEAQ (reference sequence). CDR3 in amino acids: CASSFRQQETQYF. In DNA form, the CDR3 reads TGTGCCAGCAGCTTCCGACAGCAAGAGACCCAGTACTTC.

The V call is TRBV10-3, the J call TRBJ2-1; 7 bases fit TRBD2. This CDR3 spans 14 amino acids. The junction had 0 bases not matched to a gene; V was cut back by 2 bases and J by 2 bases. Germline-derived CDR1 and CDR2 are ENHRY and SYGVKD. CDR3 loop: CAISEREAYNEQFF. CDR3 bases: TGTGCCATCAGTGAGCGGGAGGCCTACAATGAGCAGTTCTTC.

The V call is TRBV19, the J call TRBJ2-3; 7 bases fit TRBD1. Trimming took 4 bases from V and 4 from J; bases not matched to a gene: 11. Germline assignment: CDR1 LNHDA and CDR2 SQIVND (reference sequence). The CDR3 runs to 16 residues. The CDR3 region has the DNA TGTGCCAGTAGTAAGACCGGGACAGTGCTATCAGATACGCAGTATTTT. Protein product: CASSKTGTVLSDTQYF.

The rearrangement joins TRBV5-6 to TRBJ2-3, with 7 bases matching TRBD1. Trimming cost V 4 bases and J 3 bases; bases outside gene matches: 8. The CDR3 is made up of 15 amino acids. In germline, CDR1 is SGHDT, CDR2 YYEEEE. Written as DNA, the CDR3 is TGTGCCAGCAGCAGCCAGGGGGTTGGAACAGATACGCAGTATTTT. This encodes CASSSQGVGTDTQYF.

The V call is TRBV7-6, the J call TRBJ1-2, with TRBD1 identical over 9 bases. The CDR3 sequence is 16 residues long. J gave up 8 bases and V 5 bases, and 15 bases lay outside the gene matches. The germline gives CDR1 SGHVS, CDR2 FNYEAQ. The CDR3 sequence is CASSAAARGQGGGYTF. The CDR3, as DNA: TGTGCCAGCAGCGCTGCCGCGCGGGGACAGGGAGGAGGCTACACCTTC.

This chain links TRBV10-3 with TRBJ2-5, with D possibly being TRBD2 (6 bases). Germline V gene sequence: CDR1 ENHRY, CDR2 SYGVKD. This CDR3 has 12 amino acids. V dropped 10 bases and J dropped 5 bases, with 14 bases sitting between them. CDR3 sequence reads: CATRGNGETQYF. The CDR3 bases are TGTGCCACCCGGGGGAATGGGGAGACCCAGTACTTC.

The rearrangement uses TRBV18 and TRBJ2-7; 13 bases agree with TRBD2. The germline V gene encodes CDR1 KGHSH and CDR2 LQKENI. The length of the CDR3 is 16 residues. With V trimmed by 3 bases and J by 6 bases, 8 bases remained unmatched. The CDR3 region is CASSPKRTSGSPEQYF. CDR3 bases: TGTGCCAGCTCACCGAAAAGGACTAGCGGGAGCCCCGAGCAGTACTTC.

The chain joins TRBV19 to TRBJ1-1, with D perhaps matching TRBD1 (5 bases). CDR1 LNHDA and CDR2 SQIVND come from the germline V gene (reference sequence). This CDR3 comprises 14 residues. V was shortened by 3 bases and J by 4 bases, with 12 bases between the two germline ends. CDR3 coding DNA: TGTGCCAGTAGTATGGACGGAAGGGGCACTGAAGCTTTCTTT. Encoded protein: CASSMDGRGTEAFF.

As for this clone: One end of the junction varies from germline; a read error may be responsible. The V call is TRBV7-7, the J call TRBJ2-5; 7 bases align to TRBD1. Germline V gives CDR1 SSHAT, CDR2 FNYEAQ (reference sequence). The CDR3 runs to 17 residues. The CDR3, as DNA: TGTGCTAGCAGCTTATTTTCGGGGACAGAGAGTCGGGAGACCCAGTACTTC. This encodes CASSLFSGTESRETQYF.

The rearrangement joins TRBV5-4 to TRBJ2-2; 10 positions agree with TRBD1. This CDR3 is 16 amino acids long. Unmatched junction bases numbered 5, after V lost 4 bases and J lost 2 bases. Germline V gene lookup returns CDR1 SGHNT and CDR2 YYREEE (reference sequence). This chain's CDR3 is CASSEPTGGNTGELFF. The CDR3 region has the DNA TGTGCCAGCAGCGAACCGACAGGGGGCAACACCGGGGAGCTGTTTTTT. Complete variable domain (other parts from reference TRBV5-4 and TRBJ2-2): ETGVTQSPTHLIKTRGQQVTLRCSSQSGHNTVSWYQQALGQGPQFIFQYYREEENGRGNFPPRFSGLQFPNYSSELNVNALELDDSALYLCASSEPTGGNTGELFFGEGSRLTVL.

V usage is TRBV29-1 and J usage is TRBJ2-7; 9 bases map to TRBD1. Germline V lookup: CDR1 SQVTM, CDR2 ANQGSEA. This CDR3 is 15 amino acids long. After removal of 7 bases from V and 1 base from J, the junction contained 11 bases not matched to a gene. CDR3 sequence: CSARSHGTGSYEQYF. The CDR3 DNA follows: TGCAGCGCCAGATCACACGGGACAGGGTCCTACGAGCAGTACTTC.

This sequence joins TRBV14 and TRBJ2-7; D remains ambiguous. V lost 2 bases and J 4 bases, leaving 12 bases between the germline ends. The length of the CDR3 is 14 residues. CDR1 is SGHDN, CDR2 FVKESK, per germline. The CDR3 protein is CASSQSPGLYEQYF. The CDR3 DNA sequence: TGTGCCAGCAGCCAATCCCCAGGTCTGTACGAGCAGTACTTC.

The rearrangement joins TRBV5-5 to TRBJ1-6; a weak D match, TRBD1 (6 bases). This CDR3 region has 16 residues. The ends were cut back, 0 bases at V and 7 bases at J, with 14 bases in the middle. Germline loops: CDR1 SGHKS, CDR2 YYEKEE (reference sequence). In DNA form, the CDR3 reads TGTGCCAGCAGCTTGGTCCATGGCCAGGGGAATTCACCCCTCCACTTT. As protein: CASSLVHGQGNSPLHF.

This clone came up a few times. This chain connects TRBV18 to TRBJ2-7; TRBD2 matches 7 bases. The CDR3 runs 15 residues. The germline V gene has CDR1 KGHSH and CDR2 LQKENI. The V and J ends lost 4 bases and 0 bases, in that order; junction bases with no gene match: 6. CDR3 region: CASSLTSALSYEQYF. The CDR3 bases are TGTGCCAGCTCACTCACTAGCGCCCTCTCCTACGAGCAGTACTTC.

The rearrangement links TRBV15 to TRBJ2-7; TRBD2 agrees at 7 bases. Germline CDR1 reads LNHNV; CDR2 reads YYDKDF (reference sequence). V shed 0 bases, J shed 0 bases, and the junction held 8 bases outside the gene matches. This CDR3 has 17 amino acids. Written as DNA, the CDR3 is TGTGCCACCAGCAGAGATCCCAAAGCGGGGAACTCCTACGAGCAGTACTTC. Translated: CATSRDPKAGNSYEQYF.

The V gene is TRBV27, the J gene TRBJ2-2, with 8 bases matching TRBD1. Germline CDR1 and CDR2: MNHEY and SMNVEV (reference sequence). This CDR3 comprises 16 residues. Trimming cost V 3 bases and J 0 bases; bases outside gene matches: 3. The CDR3 nucleotides read TGTGCCAGCAGTTTCAGGGGGCCGCCGAACACCGGGGAGCTGTTTTTT. It is translated as CASSFRGPPNTGELFF.

The chain couples TRBV18 to TRBJ2-3, with a weak D call TRBD2 (5 bases). Trimming cost V 6 bases and J 0 bases, with 13 bases left between them. From germline, CDR1 is KGHSH and CDR2 LQKENI. This CDR3 comprises 15 residues. CDR3 sequence (DNA): TGTGCCAGCTCCACCGGACGGACTAGCACAGATACGCAGTATTTT. As protein: CASSTGRTSTDTQYF.